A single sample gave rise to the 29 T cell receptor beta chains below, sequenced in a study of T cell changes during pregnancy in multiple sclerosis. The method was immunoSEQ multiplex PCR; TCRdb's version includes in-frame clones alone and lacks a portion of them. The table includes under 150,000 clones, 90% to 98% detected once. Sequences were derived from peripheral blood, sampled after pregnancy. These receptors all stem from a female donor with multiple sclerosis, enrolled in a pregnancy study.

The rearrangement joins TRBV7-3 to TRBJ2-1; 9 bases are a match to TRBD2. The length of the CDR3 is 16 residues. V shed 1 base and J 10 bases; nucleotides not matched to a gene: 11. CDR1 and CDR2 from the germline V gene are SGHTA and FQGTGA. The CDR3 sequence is CASSLRAGGPGGEQFF. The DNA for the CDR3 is TGTGCCAGCAGCTTAAGGGCGGGAGGGCCGGGGGGGGAGCAGTTCTTC. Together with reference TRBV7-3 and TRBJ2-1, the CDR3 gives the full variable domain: GAGVSQTPSNKVTEKGKYVELRCDPISGHTALYWYRQSLGQGPEFLIYFQGTGAADDSGLPNDRFFAVRPEGSVSTLKIQRTERGDSAVYLCASSLRAGGPGGEQFFGPGTRLTVL.

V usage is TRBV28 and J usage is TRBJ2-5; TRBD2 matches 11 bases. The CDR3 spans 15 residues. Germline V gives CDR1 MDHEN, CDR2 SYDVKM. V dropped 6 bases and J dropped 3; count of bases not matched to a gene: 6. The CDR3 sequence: CASSSTSGTEETQYF. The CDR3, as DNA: TGTGCCAGCAGCTCGACTAGCGGGACCGAAGAGACCCAGTACTTC.

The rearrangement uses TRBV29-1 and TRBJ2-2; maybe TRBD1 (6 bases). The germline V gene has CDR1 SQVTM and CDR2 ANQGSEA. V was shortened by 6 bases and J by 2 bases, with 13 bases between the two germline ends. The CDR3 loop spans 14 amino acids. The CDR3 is CSVDRDTNTGELFF. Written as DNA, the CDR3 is TGCAGCGTAGACCGGGACACCAACACCGGGGAGCTGTTTTTT.

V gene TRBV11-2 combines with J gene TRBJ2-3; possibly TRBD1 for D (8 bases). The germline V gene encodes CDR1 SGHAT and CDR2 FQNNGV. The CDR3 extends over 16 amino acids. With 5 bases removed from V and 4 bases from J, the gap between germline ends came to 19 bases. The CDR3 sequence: CASSLTGGAGSDTQYF. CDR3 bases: TGTGCCAGCAGCCTAACAGGGGGGGCCGGGTCAGATACGCAGTATTTT.

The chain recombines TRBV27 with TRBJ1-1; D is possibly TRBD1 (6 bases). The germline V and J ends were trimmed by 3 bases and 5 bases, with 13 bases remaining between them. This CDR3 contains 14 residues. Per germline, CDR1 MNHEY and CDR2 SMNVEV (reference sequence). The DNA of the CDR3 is TGTGCCAGCAGTTTGGGGGCAGGGCGAACTGAAGCTTTCTTT. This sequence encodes CASSLGAGRTEAFF.

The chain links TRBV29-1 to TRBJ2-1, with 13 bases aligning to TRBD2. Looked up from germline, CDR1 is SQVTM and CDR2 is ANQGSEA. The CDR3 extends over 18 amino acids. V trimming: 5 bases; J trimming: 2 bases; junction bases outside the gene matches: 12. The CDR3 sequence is CSVPGLAGVGLPYNEQFF. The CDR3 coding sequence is TGCAGCGTTCCTGGACTAGCGGGGGTGGGGCTCCCCTACAATGAGCAGTTCTTC.

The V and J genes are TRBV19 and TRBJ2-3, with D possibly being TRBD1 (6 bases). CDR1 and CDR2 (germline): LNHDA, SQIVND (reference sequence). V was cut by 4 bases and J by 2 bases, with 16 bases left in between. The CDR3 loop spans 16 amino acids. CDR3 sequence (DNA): TGTGCCAGTAGTACCTCGAACGGACAGAACACAGATACGCAGTATTTT. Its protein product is CASSTSNGQNTDTQYF.

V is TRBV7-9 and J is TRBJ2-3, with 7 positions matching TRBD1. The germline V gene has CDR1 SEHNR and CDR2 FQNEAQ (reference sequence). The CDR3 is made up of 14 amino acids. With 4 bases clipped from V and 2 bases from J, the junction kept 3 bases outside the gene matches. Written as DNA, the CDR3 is TGTGCCAGCAGCTCGACAGGGTCCACAGATACGCAGTATTTT. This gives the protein CASSSTGSTDTQYF.

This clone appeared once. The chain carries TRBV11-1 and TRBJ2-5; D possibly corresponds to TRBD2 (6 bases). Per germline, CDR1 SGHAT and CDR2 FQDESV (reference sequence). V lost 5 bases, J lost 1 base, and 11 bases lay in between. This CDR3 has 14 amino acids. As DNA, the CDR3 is TGTGCCAGCAGCCAATCCGGGGGCCAAGAGACCCAGTACTTC. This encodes CASSQSGGQETQYF.

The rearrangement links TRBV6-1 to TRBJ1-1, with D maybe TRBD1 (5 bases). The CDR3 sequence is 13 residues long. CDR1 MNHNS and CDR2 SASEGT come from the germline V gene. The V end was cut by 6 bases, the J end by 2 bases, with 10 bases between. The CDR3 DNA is TGTGCCAGCAGAGGAGGGGCTAACACTGAAGCTTTCTTT. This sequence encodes CASRGGANTEAFF.

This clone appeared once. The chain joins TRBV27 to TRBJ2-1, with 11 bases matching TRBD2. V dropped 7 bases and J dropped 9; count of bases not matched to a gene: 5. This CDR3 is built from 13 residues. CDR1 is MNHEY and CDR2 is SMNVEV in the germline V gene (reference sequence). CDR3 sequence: CASKQLAGVEQFF. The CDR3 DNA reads TGTGCCAGCAAGCAACTAGCGGGAGTTGAGCAGTTCTTC.

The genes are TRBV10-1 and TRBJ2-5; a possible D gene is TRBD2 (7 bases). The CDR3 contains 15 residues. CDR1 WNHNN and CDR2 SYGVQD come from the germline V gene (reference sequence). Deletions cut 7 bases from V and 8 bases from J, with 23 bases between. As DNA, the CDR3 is TGCGCCAGCAACACATCGGGGGGCACTCCGGAAACCCAGTACTTC. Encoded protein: CASNTSGGTPETQYF.

Written as DNA, the CDR3 is TGTGCCACCCAGATAATGACAGATAAAACAACTAATGAAAAACTGTTTTTT. This gives the protein CATQIMTDKTTNEKLFF. The V gene is TRBV15, the J gene TRBJ1-4; tentative D call: TRBD1 (5 bases). From germline, CDR1 is LNHNV and CDR2 YYDKDF (reference sequence). The CDR3 contains 17 residues. The V end lost 8 bases, the J end lost 0 bases, and 19 bases lay between the germline ends.

The CDR3 reads CASSPGTGHQTTYEQYF. CDR3 DNA: TGTGCCAGCAGCCCCGGGACAGGGCACCAGACTACCTACGAGCAGTACTTC. The gene calls are TRBV28 and TRBJ2-7; 9 bases agree with TRBD1. The CDR3 runs to 17 residues. Losses at the gene ends were 6 bases for V and 2 bases for J; bases not matched to a gene: 14. Germline values: CDR1 MDHEN, CDR2 SYDVKM.

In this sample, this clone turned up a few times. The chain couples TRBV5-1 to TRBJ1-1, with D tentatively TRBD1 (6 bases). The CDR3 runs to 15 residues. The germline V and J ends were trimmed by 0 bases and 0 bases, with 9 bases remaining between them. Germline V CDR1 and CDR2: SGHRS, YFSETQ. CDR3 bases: TGCGCCAGCAGCTTGGATGGACAGATGAACACTGAAGCTTTCTTT. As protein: CASSLDGQMNTEAFF.

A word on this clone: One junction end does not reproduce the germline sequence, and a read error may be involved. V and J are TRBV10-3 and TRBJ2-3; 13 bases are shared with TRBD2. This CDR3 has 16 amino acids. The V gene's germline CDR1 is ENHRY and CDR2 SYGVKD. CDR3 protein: CAISYTSGRVADAQYF. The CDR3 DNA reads TGTGCCATCTCTTATACTAGCGGGAGGGTCGCAGATGCGCAGTATTTT.

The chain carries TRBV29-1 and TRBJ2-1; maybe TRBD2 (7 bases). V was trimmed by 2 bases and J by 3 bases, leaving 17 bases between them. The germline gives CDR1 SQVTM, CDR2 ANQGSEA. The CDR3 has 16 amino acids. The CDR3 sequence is CSVESVRGAGYNEQFF. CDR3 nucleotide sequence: TGCAGCGTTGAATCCGTCCGGGGGGCAGGCTACAATGAGCAGTTCTTC.

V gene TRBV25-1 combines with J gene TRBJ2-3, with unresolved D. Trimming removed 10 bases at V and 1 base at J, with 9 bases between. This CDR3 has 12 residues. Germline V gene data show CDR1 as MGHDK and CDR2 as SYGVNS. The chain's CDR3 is CATSLGTDTQYF. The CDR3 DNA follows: TGTGCCACTTCACTTGGCACAGATACGCAGTATTTT. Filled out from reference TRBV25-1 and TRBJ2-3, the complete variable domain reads EADIYQTPRYLVIGTGKKITLECSQTMGHDKMYWYQQDPGMELHLIHYSYGVNSTEKGDLSSESTVSRIRTEHFPLTLESARPSHTSQYLCATSLGTDTQYFGPGTRLTVL.

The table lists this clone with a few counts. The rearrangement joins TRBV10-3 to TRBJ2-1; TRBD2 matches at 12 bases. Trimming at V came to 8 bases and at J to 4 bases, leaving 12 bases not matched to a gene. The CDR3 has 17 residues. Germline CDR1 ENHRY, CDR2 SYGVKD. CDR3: CAIAYSGTSGLYNEQFF. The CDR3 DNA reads TGTGCCATCGCTTATTCCGGGACTAGCGGGTTGTACAATGAGCAGTTCTTC.

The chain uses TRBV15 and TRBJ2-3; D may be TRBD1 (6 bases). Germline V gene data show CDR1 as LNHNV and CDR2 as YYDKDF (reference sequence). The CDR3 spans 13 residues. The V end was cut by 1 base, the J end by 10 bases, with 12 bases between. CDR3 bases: TGTGCCACCAGCAGAGGGGGGCAGTATTCGCAGTATTTT. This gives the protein CATSRGGQYSQYF.

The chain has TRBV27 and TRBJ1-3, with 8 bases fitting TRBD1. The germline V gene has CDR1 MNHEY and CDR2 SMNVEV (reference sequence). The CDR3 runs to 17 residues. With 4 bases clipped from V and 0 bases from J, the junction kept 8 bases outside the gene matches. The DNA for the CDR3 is TGTGCCAGCAGTTCCATCGGGACAGGTTTCTCTGGAAACACCATATATTTT. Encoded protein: CASSSIGTGFSGNTIYF.

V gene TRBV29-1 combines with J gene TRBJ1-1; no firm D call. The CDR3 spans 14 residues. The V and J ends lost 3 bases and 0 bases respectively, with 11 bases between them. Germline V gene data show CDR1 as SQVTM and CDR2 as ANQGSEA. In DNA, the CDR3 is TGCAGCGTTGAGGGGAGACTTATGAACACTGAAGCTTTCTTT. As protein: CSVEGRLMNTEAFF.

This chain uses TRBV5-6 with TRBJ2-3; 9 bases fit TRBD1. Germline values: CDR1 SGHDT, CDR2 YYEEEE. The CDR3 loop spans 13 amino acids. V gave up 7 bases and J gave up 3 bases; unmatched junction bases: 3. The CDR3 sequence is CASGTGRTDTQYF. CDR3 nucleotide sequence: TGTGCCAGCGGGACAGGGAGGACAGATACGCAGTATTTT.

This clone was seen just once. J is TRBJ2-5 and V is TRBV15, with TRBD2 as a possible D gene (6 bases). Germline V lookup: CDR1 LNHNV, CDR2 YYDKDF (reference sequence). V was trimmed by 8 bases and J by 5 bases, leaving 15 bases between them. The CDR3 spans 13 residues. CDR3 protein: CATQGEVWETQYF. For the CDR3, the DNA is TGTGCCACCCAAGGGGAGGTTTGGGAGACCCAGTACTTC.

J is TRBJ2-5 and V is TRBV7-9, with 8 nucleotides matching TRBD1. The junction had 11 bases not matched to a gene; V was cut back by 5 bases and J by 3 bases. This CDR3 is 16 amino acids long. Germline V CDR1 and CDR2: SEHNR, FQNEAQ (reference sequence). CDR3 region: CASSHSRSTGEETQYF. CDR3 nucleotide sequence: TGTGCCAGCAGCCATTCACGATCGACAGGGGAAGAGACCCAGTACTTC.

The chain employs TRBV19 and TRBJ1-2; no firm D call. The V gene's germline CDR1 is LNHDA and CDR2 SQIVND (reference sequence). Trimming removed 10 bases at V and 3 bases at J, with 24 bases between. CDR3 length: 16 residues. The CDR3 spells CATRRVESGGHYGYTF. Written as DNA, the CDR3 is TGTGCCACCCGACGAGTAGAATCTGGAGGGCACTATGGCTACACCTTC. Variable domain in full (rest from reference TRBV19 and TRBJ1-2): DGGITQSPKYLFRKEGQNVTLSCEQNLNHDAMYWYRQDPGQGLRLIYYSQIVNDFQKGDIAEGYSVSREKKESFPLTVTSAQKNPTAFYLCATRRVESGGHYGYTFGSGTRLTVV.

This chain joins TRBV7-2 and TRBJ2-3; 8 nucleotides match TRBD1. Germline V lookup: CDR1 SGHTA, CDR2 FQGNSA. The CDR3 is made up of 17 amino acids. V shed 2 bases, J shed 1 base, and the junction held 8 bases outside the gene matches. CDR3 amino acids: CASSLRTGRSGTDTQYF. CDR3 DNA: TGTGCCAGCAGCTTAAGGACAGGGCGTTCTGGCACAGATACGCAGTATTTT.

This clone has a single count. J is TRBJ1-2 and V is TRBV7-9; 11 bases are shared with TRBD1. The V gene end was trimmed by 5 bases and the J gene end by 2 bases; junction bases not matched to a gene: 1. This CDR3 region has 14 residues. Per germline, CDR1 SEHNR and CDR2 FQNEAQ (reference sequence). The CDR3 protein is CASSRDRGNYGYTF. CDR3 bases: TGTGCCAGCAGCCGGGACAGGGGGAACTATGGCTACACCTTC.

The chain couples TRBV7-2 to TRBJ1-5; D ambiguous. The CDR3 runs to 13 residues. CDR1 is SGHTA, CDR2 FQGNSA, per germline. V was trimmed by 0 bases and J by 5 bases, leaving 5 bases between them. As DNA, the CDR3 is TGTGCCAGCAGCTTAGCAGCTTATCAGCCCCAGCATTTT. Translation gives CASSLAAYQPQHF.